This T cell receptor beta chain comes out of a study of cytomegalovirus exposure and HLA in healthy donors. Study-level points and caveats: Reports indicate that TCR beta sequences accurately predicted the HLA-A and HLA-B alleles of most subjects.

V lost 6 bases, J lost 4 bases, and 4 bases stayed unmatched. This CDR3 contains 14 residues. Germline V lookup: CDR1 SQVTM, CDR2 ANQGSEA. Concerning this clone: Its antigen is undetermined.

13 Jbeta primers and 60 Vbeta primers were used for the PCR. The method was immunoSEQ multiplex PCR; TCRdb's version includes in-frame clones alone and lacks a portion of them. This table holds more than 80,000 clones, 64% found once. The rearrangement links TRBV29-1 to TRBJ2-3; 13 bases match TRBD2. The receptor was isolated from a human donor in good health. Sequenced: PBMCs. The CDR3 sequence: CSVDGLAGADTQYF. DNA for the CDR3: TGCAGCGTGGATGGACTAGCGGGGGCAGATACGCAGTATTTT.